This passage covers 23 T cell receptor beta chains from one sample sequenced in a study of sequential checkpoint blockade in melanoma. The assay was immunoSEQ multiplex PCR, and TCRdb's table has in-frame clones only and misses some. The table has some 9,200 clones, roughly 23% seen once; the top ten hold over 8.5%. Treatment defined: randomized to nivolumab then ipilimumab (arm A) or the reverse (arm B). Sequenced material: tumor tissue (inferred from file names), taken from a patient given nivolumab and ipilimumab in sequence. Receptor source: a human donor with melanoma.

This clone has ten or more counts. The chain joins TRBV11-3 to TRBJ2-1; 10 bases agree with TRBD2. CDR1 is SGHNT and CDR2 is YENEEA in the germline V gene. CDR3 size: 16 residues. Trimming at V came to 6 bases and at J to 0 bases, leaving 5 bases not matched to a gene. In DNA form, the CDR3 reads TGTGCCAGCAGGCCTAGCGGGGGCAACTCCTACAATGAGCAGTTCTTC. Residues: CASRPSGGNSYNEQFF. The full variable domain, in which reference TRBV11-3 and TRBJ2-1 provide the parts outside the CDR3, is EAGVVQSPRYKIIEKKQPVAFWCNPISGHNTLYWYLQNLGQGPELLIRYENEEAVDDSQLPKDRFSAERLKGVDSTLKIQPAELGDSAVYLCASRPSGGNSYNEQFFGPGTRLTVL.

This clone was observed a few times. The chain joins TRBV10-3 to TRBJ2-3; D tentatively reads TRBD1 or TRBD2 (5 bases each). In germline, CDR1 is ENHRY, CDR2 SYGVKD. The CDR3 loop spans 14 amino acids. The V and J ends lost 2 bases and 2 bases respectively, with 8 bases between them. In nucleotides, the CDR3 is TGTGCCATCAGTGAGGAGGGGAACACAGATACGCAGTATTTT. It codes for CAISEEGNTDTQYF.

This clone rates as medium-sized. This chain joins TRBV9 and TRBJ1-4; D might be TRBD1 (5 bases). Between the trimmed V and J ends, which lost 3 bases and 6 bases, there was a span of 15 bases. In germline, CDR1 is SGDLS, CDR2 YYNGEE. The CDR3 is made up of 15 amino acids. The CDR3 region is CASSGTAGWDEKLFF. The CDR3 coding sequence is TGTGCCAGCAGCGGGACGGCAGGGTGGGATGAAAAACTGTTTTTT. The complete variable domain, with remaining parts taken from reference TRBV9 and TRBJ1-4, reads DSGVTQTPKHLITATGQRVTLRCSPRSGDLSVYWYQQSLDQGLQFLIQYYNGEERAKGNILERFSAQQFPDLHSELNLSSLELGDSALYFCASSGTAGWDEKLFFGSGTQLSVL.

The chain joins TRBV19 to TRBJ1-6; no clear D. Germline CDR1 is LNHDA and CDR2 is SQIVND (reference sequence). The CDR3 loop spans 16 amino acids. Between the trimmed V and J ends, which lost 3 bases and 9 bases, there was a span of 18 bases. CDR3 loop: CASSIMGSRLGSPLHF. CDR3 coding DNA: TGTGCCAGTAGTATTATGGGAAGCCGCTTGGGTTCACCCCTCCACTTT.

The chain combines TRBV29-1 with TRBJ1-5, with a tentative D call TRBD1 (6 bases). This CDR3 has 14 amino acids. V lost 6 bases, J lost 6 bases, and 18 bases lay in between. Per germline, CDR1 SQVTM and CDR2 ANQGSEA. CDR3 region: CSVALTGGGQPQHF. Written as DNA, the CDR3 is TGCAGCGTCGCCCTGACAGGAGGCGGTCAGCCCCAGCATTTT.

This clone is medium-sized by share. The J gene is TRBJ1-2, the V gene TRBV15; D is ambiguous. V lost 0 bases, J lost 5 bases, and 13 bases lay in between. The V gene's germline CDR1 is LNHNV and CDR2 YYDKDF (reference sequence). The CDR3 runs 15 residues. DNA of the CDR3: TGTGCCACCAGCAGAGATAACGCAGAATGGTATGGCTACACCTTC. Amino acid sequence: CATSRDNAEWYGYTF.

There are many counts of this clone. The chain recombines TRBV11-3 with TRBJ1-2; D gene ambiguous. The CDR3 spans 14 residues. The V end lost 1 base, the J end lost 1 base, and 7 bases lay between the germline ends. The germline V gene encodes CDR1 SGHNT and CDR2 YENEEA. The CDR3 DNA is TGTGCCAGCAGCTTAGGCACAATTAACTATGGCTACACCTTC. Translated: CASSLGTINYGYTF.

This clone was found many times. V and J are TRBV6-8 and TRBJ2-7; 7 bases match TRBD1. J lost 3 bases, V lost 2 bases, and 7 bases had no gene match. The CDR3 totals 15 residues. Germline V gene lookup returns CDR1 MNHGY and CDR2 SAAAGT. CDR3 in DNA: TGTGCCAGCAGTTACGGAGACAGGGTCTTCTACGAGCAGTACTTC. Amino acids: CASSYGDRVFYEQYF.

This clone was observed many times. This rearrangement joins TRBV11-3 to TRBJ1-3; 7 bases map to TRBD1. The CDR3 covers 16 residues. V lost 5 bases, J lost 2 bases, and 9 bases stayed unmatched. CDR1 SGHNT and CDR2 YENEEA come from the germline V gene. CDR3 DNA sequence: TGTGCCAGCAGCCAAATTTGGACAGGAGCTGGAAACACCATATATTTT. It specifies CASSQIWTGAGNTIYF.

The table lists this clone with many counts. V gene TRBV6-8 combines with J gene TRBJ2-5, with TRBD1 as a possible D gene (5 bases). V dropped 2 bases and J dropped 5 bases, with 15 bases sitting between them. The CDR3 has 15 residues. Germline CDR1 MNHGY, CDR2 SAAAGT. CDR3 residues: CASSYPQGEIETQYF. The CDR3 nucleotides read TGTGCCAGCAGTTACCCGCAGGGCGAGATTGAGACCCAGTACTTC.

The chain has TRBV4-1 and TRBJ2-5; TRBD2 matches at 10 bases. Germline V gene data show CDR1 as MGHRA and CDR2 as YSYEKL. V lost 1 base to trimming and J lost 3 bases; unmatched junction nucleotides: 11. The length of the CDR3 is 18 residues. CDR3 amino acids: CASSQGFVASGGEETQYF. Written as DNA, the CDR3 is TGCGCCAGCAGCCAAGGTTTCGTAGCGAGCGGGGGGGAAGAGACCCAGTACTTC.

Many counts were recorded for this clone. The J gene is TRBJ1-1, the V gene TRBV11-3, with D unresolved. The germline V gene has CDR1 SGHNT and CDR2 YENEEA. There are 16 residues in the CDR3. Trimming removed 7 bases from V and 0 bases from J, with 18 bases in between. In DNA, the CDR3 is TGTGCCAGCATCAAAAATTACGGCCCAATGAACACTGAAGCTTTCTTT. Translating it yields CASIKNYGPMNTEAFF.

This clone is categorized as medium-sized. A junction boundary mismatches the germline segment, possibly from a read error. V is TRBV11-3 and J is TRBJ2-5; possible D gene TRBD1, 6 bases. This CDR3 region has 14 residues. CDR1 SGHNT and CDR2 YENEEA come from the germline V gene. The CDR3 spells CASSDRSGQETQYF. The DNA of the CDR3 is TGTGCTAGCAGCGACAGGTCAGGACAAGAGACCCAGTACTTC.

The chain links TRBV19 to TRBJ1-2; D is perhaps TRBD1 (6 bases). V shed 4 bases and J shed 4 bases, with 16 bases lying between them. Germline loops: CDR1 LNHDA, CDR2 SQIVND (reference sequence). CDR3 length equals 15 residues. The CDR3 bases are TGTGCCAGTAGTACCATCGAGAGGGGGTCCTATGGCTACACCTTC. Translating it yields CASSTIERGSYGYTF.

This sequence joins TRBV18 and TRBJ1-5; 8 bases agree with TRBD1. Germline loops: CDR1 KGHSH, CDR2 LQKENI. This CDR3 has 16 residues. J was trimmed by 1 base and V by 2 bases; bases with no gene match: 4. CDR3 in amino acids: CASSPWWTGSNQPQHF. For the CDR3, the DNA is TGTGCCAGCTCACCATGGTGGACAGGGAGCAATCAGCCCCAGCATTTT.

The V gene is TRBV19, the J gene TRBJ1-2, with D perhaps matching TRBD1 (6 bases). CDR1 LNHDA and CDR2 SQIVND come from the germline V gene (reference sequence). Trimming left V 6 bases short and J 4 bases short, with 21 bases between. This CDR3 comprises 16 residues. The CDR3 region has the DNA TGTGCCAGTAGCGTATCCCTGGACAGCGGGACCTATGGCTACACCTTC. Translating gives CASSVSLDSGTYGYTF.

The chain combines TRBV19 with TRBJ1-1; no firm D call. From germline, CDR1 is LNHDA and CDR2 SQIVND (reference sequence). This CDR3 spans 14 amino acids. V was shortened by 6 bases and J by 1 base, with 12 bases between the two germline ends. This CDR3 is CASSRRASNTEAFF. The CDR3 region has the DNA TGTGCCAGTAGCCGGAGGGCTTCGAACACTGAAGCTTTCTTT.

This clone was observed a few times. The chain carries TRBV6-8 and TRBJ1-2; D might be TRBD1 (6 bases). This CDR3 comprises 13 residues. V lost 2 bases and J lost 8, with 12 bases in between. The germline V gene encodes CDR1 MNHGY and CDR2 SAAAGT. CDR3 sequence reads: CASSYTGSGGYTF. CDR3 sequence (DNA): TGTGCCAGCAGTTACACAGGGAGTGGAGGCTACACCTTC.

The V call is TRBV18, the J call TRBJ1-5; TRBD1 is a possible D gene (5 bases). V was clipped by 3 bases and J by 5 bases, with 20 bases between them. The CDR3 is 17 amino acids. In germline, CDR1 is KGHSH, CDR2 LQKENI. CDR3: CASSPYQGGSEDQPQHF. The DNA of the CDR3 is TGTGCCAGCTCACCCTATCAGGGAGGCTCAGAGGATCAGCCCCAGCATTTT.

The gene calls are TRBV19 and TRBJ1-1, with a tentative D call TRBD1 (5 bases). This CDR3 region has 13 residues. CDR1 is LNHDA, CDR2 SQIVND, per germline (reference sequence). Trimming stripped 6 bases from V and 1 base from J, with 9 bases between. The CDR3 region is CASSTGQNTEAFF. The CDR3 DNA reads TGTGCCAGTAGCACGGGGCAGAACACTGAAGCTTTCTTT.

This chain uses TRBV5-1 with TRBJ1-1; D gene uncertain. V lost 0 bases, J lost 7 bases, and 16 bases lay in between. In germline, CDR1 is SGHRS, CDR2 YFSETQ. The CDR3 sequence is 15 residues long. This CDR3 reads CASSLGEIGGVEAFF. The CDR3 nucleotides are TGCGCCAGCAGCTTGGGAGAGATCGGAGGCGTTGAAGCTTTCTTT.

This sequence joins TRBV5-1 and TRBJ1-2, with TRBD1 matching over 11 bases. This CDR3 contains 14 residues. Per germline, CDR1 SGHRS and CDR2 YFSETQ. Trimming at V came to 4 bases and at J to 8 bases, leaving 7 bases not matched to a gene. The CDR3 spells CASSPWDRGGGYTF. CDR3 bases: TGCGCCAGCAGCCCTTGGGACAGGGGGGGCGGCTACACCTTC.

J is TRBJ1-1 and V is TRBV11-3, with TRBD1 as a possible D gene (6 bases). CDR1 SGHNT and CDR2 YENEEA come from the germline V gene. The CDR3 is made up of 14 amino acids. V dropped 6 bases and J dropped 2 bases, with 13 bases sitting between them. For the CDR3, the DNA is TGTGCCAGCAGACCGGGACAAAAAAACACTGAAGCTTTCTTT. It yields the protein CASRPGQKNTEAFF.